This T cell receptor beta chain was identified during a study of cytomegalovirus exposure and HLA in healthy donors. This clone was seen more than once but under ten times. Antigen unknown. Study conclusions and caveats: For cytomegalovirus status, the classifier reportedly gave diagnoses with high specificity and sensitivity. Several of the most significant clusters were apparently associated with common viral pathogens in a later analysis.

Vbeta (60) and Jbeta (13) primers were used in the PCR. Sequencing used immunoSEQ multiplex PCR; TCRdb keeps in-frame clones, though not all of them. The table records some 91,000 clones, 65% to 80% of them present only once. Germline V gives CDR1 SGHRS, CDR2 YFSETQ. Trimming took off 4 bases at V and 2 bases at J, with 16 bases between the two ends. The CDR3 is 15 amino acids. The sequenced sample was PBMCs. V is TRBV5-1 and J is TRBJ2-7, with D possibly TRBD2 on 6 matching bases. The clonotype was recovered from a man between 35 and 55 years old in good health and CMV-seropositive. The CDR3 nucleotides are TGCGCCAGCAGCACCCGGGGGAGGTCCACCTACGAGCAGTACTTC. Translation: CASSTRGRSTYEQYF.